Listed below are T cell receptor beta chains from one sample, sequenced in a study of blood T cell repertoires in COVID-19. This table comes from immunoSEQ multiplex PCR, and its TCRdb copy is limited to in-frame clones, with some not included. The profile shows 70,000 or so clones, 76% of them singletons. Sequencing input: peripheral blood. These receptors came from a man between 60 and 75 years old with COVID-19, enrolled during active disease. CDR3s include the opening cysteine and the closing phenylalanine or tryptophan. The order of the fields is V gene, J gene, D gene, clone size, CDR3 protein, CDR3 DNA. D genes are given only for firm matches. A clone size is listed for some rows: how often the clone was seen (once, few, many), or a class if it is expanded.

v_call: TRBV30; j_call: TRBJ2-3; d_call: .; clone_size: .; cdr3_aa: CASAGDYTDTQYF; cdr3_nt: TGTGCCAGCGCAGGGGACTACACAGATACGCAGTATTTT
v_call: TRBV11-2; j_call: TRBJ2-6; d_call: .; clone_size: .; cdr3_aa: CASSLPLSGANVLTF; cdr3_nt: TGTGCCAGCAGCTTACCTCTCTCTGGGGCCAACGTCCTGACTTTC
v_call: TRBV28; j_call: TRBJ2-2; d_call: .; clone_size: .; cdr3_aa: CASSLGPGRGPIPSGELFF; cdr3_nt: TGTGCCAGCAGTTTGGGGCCTGGGCGGGGCCCCATTCCTTCCGGGGAGCTGTTTTTT
v_call: TRBV24-1; j_call: TRBJ2-1; d_call: TRBD2; clone_size: .; cdr3_aa: CATSDPELGSGGFGEQFF; cdr3_nt: TGTGCCACCAGTGATCCCGAATTGGGTAGCGGGGGGTTCGGTGAGCAGTTCTTC
v_call: TRBV7-9; j_call: TRBJ2-7; d_call: .; clone_size: .; cdr3_aa: CASRHRESYEQYF; cdr3_nt: TGTGCCAGCAGACACAGGGAATCCTACGAGCAGTACTTC
v_call: TRBV7-2; j_call: TRBJ2-2; d_call: TRBD1; clone_size: .; cdr3_aa: CASSLVEGGPGELFF; cdr3_nt: TGTGCCAGCAGCTTAGTAGAAGGGGGCCCCGGGGAGCTGTTTTTT
v_call: TRBV6-1; j_call: TRBJ1-2; d_call: .; clone_size: .; cdr3_aa: CASSESIFIGQGSFGYTF; cdr3_nt: TGTGCCAGCAGTGAGAGTATTTTCATCGGCCAGGGCTCTTTTGGCTACACCTTC
v_call: TRBV2; j_call: TRBJ1-1; d_call: TRBD1; clone_size: .; cdr3_aa: CAGKGQMNTEAFF; cdr3_nt: TGTGCCGGGAAGGGACAGATGAACACTGAAGCTTTCTTT
v_call: TRBV24-1; j_call: TRBJ2-7; d_call: TRBD1; clone_size: .; cdr3_aa: CATSDPPGQGAYEQYF; cdr3_nt: TGTGCCACCAGTGATCCCCCGGGACAGGGGGCGTACGAGCAGTACTTC
v_call: TRBV7-9; j_call: TRBJ1-3; d_call: .; clone_size: .; cdr3_aa: CASSAQDRGNTIYF; cdr3_nt: TGTGCCAGCAGCGCACAGGATCGTGGAAACACCATATATTTT
v_call: TRBV3-1/TRBV3-2; j_call: TRBJ2-3; d_call: TRBD1; clone_size: .; cdr3_aa: CASSQLDRASSTDTQYF; cdr3_nt: TGTGCCAGCAGCCAGCTTGACAGGGCCTCTAGCACAGATACGCAGTATTTT
v_call: TRBV4-1; j_call: TRBJ2-1; d_call: .; clone_size: few; cdr3_aa: CASRQDVGGVGVNEQFF; cdr3_nt: TGCGCCAGCAGACAAGATGTCGGCGGGGTCGGGGTAAATGAGCAGTTCTTC
v_call: TRBV24-1; j_call: TRBJ2-1; d_call: TRBD2; clone_size: .; cdr3_aa: CATSELGLAGPPEQFF; cdr3_nt: TGTGCCACCAGTGAACTGGGACTAGCGGGGCCTCCTGAGCAGTTCTTC
v_call: TRBV5-1; j_call: TRBJ2-1; d_call: .; clone_size: few; cdr3_aa: CASSSQGGSYNEQFF; cdr3_nt: TGCGCCAGCAGCTCACAGGGCGGCTCCTACAATGAGCAGTTCTTC
v_call: TRBV30; j_call: TRBJ1-4; d_call: .; clone_size: .; cdr3_aa: CAWRRSTNEKLFF; cdr3_nt: TGTGCCTGGAGACGGTCAACTAATGAAAAACTGTTTTTT
v_call: TRBV11-2; j_call: TRBJ1-1; d_call: TRBD1; clone_size: few; cdr3_aa: CASSLVGQALPEAFF; cdr3_nt: TGTGCCAGCAGCTTAGTTGGACAGGCTTTACCTGAAGCTTTCTTT
v_call: TRBV29-1; j_call: TRBJ1-1; d_call: .; clone_size: .; cdr3_aa: CSGRGANTEAFF; cdr3_nt: TGCAGCGGGCGGGGGGCGAACACTGAAGCTTTCTTT
v_call: TRBV3-1/TRBV3-2; j_call: TRBJ2-5; d_call: .; clone_size: .; cdr3_aa: CASSHRETQYF; cdr3_nt: TGTGCCAGCAGCCACCGTGAGACCCAGTACTTC
v_call: TRBV7-3; j_call: TRBJ2-1; d_call: TRBD2; clone_size: .; cdr3_aa: CASSPIGAGGSFNEQFF; cdr3_nt: TGTGCCAGCAGCCCAATCGGGGCGGGAGGATCCTTCAATGAGCAGTTCTTC
v_call: TRBV5-4; j_call: TRBJ2-2; d_call: TRBD1; clone_size: .; cdr3_aa: CASSLPGQGDIGELFF; cdr3_nt: TGTGCCAGCAGCCTTCCCGGACAGGGGGATATCGGGGAGCTGTTTTTT
v_call: TRBV3-1/TRBV3-2; j_call: TRBJ2-7; d_call: TRBD2; clone_size: .; cdr3_aa: CASSQDASGAYEQYF; cdr3_nt: TGTGCCAGCAGCCAAGATGCTAGCGGCGCCTACGAGCAGTACTTC
v_call: TRBV5-6; j_call: TRBJ2-7; d_call: TRBD2; clone_size: .; cdr3_aa: CASSLYSGITYEQYF; cdr3_nt: TGTGCCAGCAGCTTGTATAGCGGGATCACCTACGAGCAGTACTTC
v_call: TRBV7-2; j_call: TRBJ2-1; d_call: TRBD2; clone_size: .; cdr3_aa: CASSLRLAGNEQFF; cdr3_nt: TGTGCCAGCAGCCTCCGACTAGCGGGAAATGAGCAGTTCTTC
v_call: TRBV5-5; j_call: TRBJ2-5; d_call: TRBD1; clone_size: .; cdr3_aa: CASSLGRDRETQYF; cdr3_nt: TGTGCCAGCAGCTTGGGAAGGGACAGGGAGACCCAGTACTTC
v_call: TRBV19; j_call: TRBJ2-3; d_call: .; clone_size: few; cdr3_aa: CASSIRRGGTDTQYF; cdr3_nt: TGTGCCAGTAGTATACGGCGGGGTGGCACAGATACGCAGTATTTT
v_call: TRBV3-1/TRBV3-2; j_call: TRBJ1-6; d_call: TRBD1; clone_size: .; cdr3_aa: CASSNLGGPDSPLHF; cdr3_nt: TGTGCCAGCAGTAATCTAGGGGGCCCGGATTCACCCCTCCACTTT
v_call: TRBV5-4; j_call: TRBJ2-1; d_call: .; clone_size: .; cdr3_aa: CASSLVSVTNEQFF; cdr3_nt: TGTGCCAGCAGCTTAGTTAGCGTCACAAATGAGCAGTTCTTC
v_call: TRBV6-5; j_call: TRBJ1-2; d_call: TRBD1; clone_size: .; cdr3_aa: CASSYYHRGRNGYTF; cdr3_nt: TGTGCCAGCAGTTACTATCACAGGGGGAGGAATGGCTACACCTTC
v_call: TRBV15; j_call: TRBJ1-6; d_call: .; clone_size: .; cdr3_aa: CATGLNNSPLHF; cdr3_nt: TGTGCCACCGGGCTTAATAATTCACCCCTCCACTTT
v_call: TRBV6-5; j_call: TRBJ2-1; d_call: .; clone_size: once; cdr3_aa: CASTRLRGLYNEQFF; cdr3_nt: TGTGCCAGCACTAGACTTAGGGGATTATACAATGAGCAGTTCTTC
v_call: TRBV30; j_call: TRBJ2-7; d_call: .; clone_size: .; cdr3_aa: CAWSEGRSEQYF; cdr3_nt: TGTGCCTGGAGTGAAGGGAGGAGCGAGCAGTACTTC
v_call: TRBV7-2; j_call: TRBJ2-1; d_call: TRBD2; clone_size: .; cdr3_aa: CASSLAAGGPNEQFF; cdr3_nt: TGTGCCAGCAGCTTAGCAGCGGGAGGGCCGAACGAGCAGTTCTTC
v_call: TRBV28; j_call: TRBJ1-5; d_call: .; clone_size: .; cdr3_aa: CASSPLSQPQHF; cdr3_nt: TGTGCCAGCAGCCCCCTGAGTCAGCCCCAGCATTTT
v_call: TRBV7-3; j_call: TRBJ2-3; d_call: TRBD2; clone_size: .; cdr3_aa: CASGEAGSTDTQYF; cdr3_nt: TGTGCCAGTGGTGAAGCGGGGAGCACAGATACGCAGTATTTT
v_call: TRBV10-3; j_call: TRBJ1-2; d_call: .; clone_size: .; cdr3_aa: CATVPEAAGYGYTF; cdr3_nt: TGTGCCACCGTCCCCGAGGCGGCTGGCTATGGCTACACCTTC
v_call: TRBV29-1; j_call: TRBJ1-4; d_call: TRBD1; clone_size: .; cdr3_aa: CSVPGQGGEKLFF; cdr3_nt: TGCAGCGTCCCGGGACAGGGGGGTGAAAAACTGTTTTTT